The 26 T cell receptor beta chains presented below share a single source sample, sequenced in a study of T cells in Graves' hyperthyroidism and ophthalmopathy. Researchers amplified the TCR beta CDR3 regions from RNA transcripts. The primer set for the first-round RT-PCR of the TCR CDR3 was HTBI. TCRdb analysed the multiplex PCR reads with MiXCR anew, one entry per CDR3 protein. The sample lists hundreds of thousands of distinct CDR3 sequences; 18% were seen once. The sample taken for sequencing was blood. These receptors all stem from a woman between 50 and 59 years old with Graves' hyperthyroidism that later progressed to Graves' ophthalmopathy.

V and J are TRBV4-1 and TRBJ1-4; D is perhaps TRBD1 (5 bases). Germline V gene data show CDR1 as MGHRA and CDR2 as YSYEKL. Trimming pared 2 bases from V and 0 bases from J, leaving 10 bases between. CDR3 size: 16 residues. DNA of the CDR3: TGCGCCAGCAGCCAATGGGGAGGGGCAACTAATGAAAAACTGTTTTTT. Translation: CASSQWGGATNEKLFF.

This sequence joins TRBV3-1 and TRBJ2-7; D gene unclear. Germline V lookup: CDR1 LGHDT, CDR2 YNNKEL (reference sequence). Trimming removed 0 bases from V and 6 bases from J, with 9 bases in between. The CDR3 spans 13 residues. The DNA of the CDR3 is TGTGCCAGCAGCCAAGATCGGGTACGCGAGCAGTACTTC. The encoded protein is CASSQDRVREQYF.

In regard to this clonotype: This could be a read error, since a much larger clone is one nucleotide away. The chain is built from TRBV12-3 or TRBV12-4 and TRBJ2-7, with a tentative D call TRBD1 (5 bases). CDR3 size: 14 residues. Trimming cost V 3 bases and J 9 bases, with 18 bases left between them. The CDR3 coding sequence is TGTGCCAGCAGTTTTATGGGGCGGCCGCACGGGCAGTACTTC. It is translated as CASSFMGRPHGQYF.

This sequence joins TRBV6-1 and TRBJ1-1, with D maybe TRBD1 (5 bases). Germline CDR1 is MNHNS and CDR2 is SASEGT. Between the trimmed V and J ends, which lost 6 bases and 1 base, there was a span of 12 bases. This CDR3 is 14 amino acids long. The CDR3 sequence is CASRQTGGNTEAFF. The CDR3, as DNA: TGTGCCAGCAGGCAAACAGGCGGGAACACTGAAGCTTTCTTT.

This clonotype has just a few counts. The CDR3, as DNA: TGTGCCAGCAGGGGGGGGCTAGATACGCAGTATTTT. It specifies CASRGGLDTQYF. The gene calls are TRBV6-1 and TRBJ2-3, with D possibly matching TRBD2 (7 bases). Germline values: CDR1 MNHNS, CDR2 SASEGT. This CDR3 has 12 amino acids. Trimming took 6 bases from V and 5 from J, leaving 9 bases between them.

This clonotype was counted only a few times. The chain carries TRBV10-3 and TRBJ2-2; 8 bases agree with TRBD1. The CDR3 sequence is 14 residues long. Trimming removed 8 bases from V and 4 bases from J; junction bases left unmatched: 6. The germline V gene has CDR1 ENHRY and CDR2 SYGVKD. DNA for the CDR3: TGTGCCATCGGAAGCGGACAGGGCACCGGGGAGCTGTTTTTT. Amino acids: CAIGSGQGTGELFF.

Many counts were recorded for this clonotype. V is TRBV28 and J is TRBJ2-1; D not resolved. CDR3 length equals 16 residues. V was pared by 2 bases and J by 8 bases, with 19 bases between. Germline values: CDR1 MDHEN, CDR2 SYDVKM. This CDR3 is CASSLPPTPSGHEQFF. CDR3 DNA: TGTGCCAGCAGTTTACCGCCCACCCCCTCCGGCCATGAGCAGTTCTTC. The full variable domain, with the rest looked up from reference TRBV28 and TRBJ2-1, is DVKVTQSSRYLVKRTGEKVFLECVQDMDHENMFWYRQDPGLGLRLIYFSYDVKMKEKGDIPEGYSVSREKKERFSLILESASTNQTSMYLCASSLPPTPSGHEQFFGPGTRLTVL.

This chain connects TRBV27 to TRBJ1-6; D is uncertain. The CDR3 has 19 residues. The germline CDR1 and CDR2 sequences are MNHEY and SMNVEV (reference sequence). Trimming removed 0 bases at V and 7 bases at J, with 22 bases between. The CDR3 nucleotides are TGTGCCAGCAGTTTATCGAATGCGCATGTCGGTAGTGGGAATTCACCCCTCCACTTT. This sequence encodes CASSLSNAHVGSGNSPLHF.

CDR3 residues: CASSHPRQGAEQYF. The CDR3 bases are TGTGCCAGCAGCCATCCCCGACAGGGGGCCGAGCAGTACTTC. The chain has TRBV28 and TRBJ2-7, with 10 bases aligning to TRBD1. CDR1 is MDHEN and CDR2 is SYDVKM in the germline V gene. V was clipped by 6 bases and J by 6 bases; unmatched bases: 8. The CDR3 spans 14 residues.

The chain recombines TRBV7-6 with TRBJ1-2; possibly TRBD1 for D (6 bases). V lost 1 base to trimming and J lost 3 bases, with 12 bases between them. Per the germline V gene, CDR1 is SGHVS and CDR2 is FNYEAQ. This CDR3 spans 15 amino acids. CDR3 sequence reads: CASSLDADSDYGYTF. CDR3 DNA sequence: TGTGCCAGCAGCTTAGACGCGGACAGCGACTATGGCTACACCTTC.

The sample holds many counts of this clonotype. The rearrangement links TRBV2 to TRBJ2-7; 8 nucleotides line up with TRBD1. The trim removed 7 bases at V and 3 bases at J, leaving 14 bases unmatched. CDR3 length equals 16 residues. CDR1 SNHLY and CDR2 FYNNEI come from the germline V gene. CDR3 sequence reads: CASTRKDRVGLYEQYF. CDR3 nucleotide sequence: TGTGCCAGCACGCGAAAGGACAGGGTAGGACTCTACGAGCAGTACTTC.

Comment on this clonotype: A much larger clone differs from this one at a single base, so this may be a read error. The genes are TRBV11-2 and TRBJ1-4; D remains unclear. V shed 5 bases and J shed 5 bases, with 15 bases lying between them. CDR3 size: 15 residues. Germline V lookup: CDR1 SGHAT, CDR2 FQNNGV. CDR3 bases: TGTGCCAGCAGCCCCGGGAGAGACTTCAATGAAAAACTGTTTTTT. This codes for CASSPGRDFNEKLFF.

This clonotype came up a few times. V and J are TRBV15 and TRBJ2-1; 10 positions match TRBD2. This CDR3 region has 17 residues. The V segment lost 0 bases and the J segment 4 bases; nucleotides outside the gene matches: 6. CDR1 is LNHNV and CDR2 is YYDKDF in the germline V gene (reference sequence). CDR3 nucleotides: TGTGCCACCAGCAGAGATCAACTAGCGGGGACATACAATGAGCAGTTCTTC. Its protein product is CATSRDQLAGTYNEQFF.

The table lists this clonotype with a few counts. The chain links TRBV6-1 to TRBJ2-7; tentative D call: TRBD1 (5 bases). This CDR3 comprises 11 residues. Germline loops: CDR1 MNHNS, CDR2 SASEGT. Trimming pared 6 bases from V and 4 bases from J, leaving 7 bases between. The chain's CDR3 is CASRYRYEQYF. CDR3 sequence (DNA): TGTGCCAGCAGGTACAGGTACGAGCAGTACTTC.

This clonotype appeared many times. The chain couples TRBV27 to TRBJ2-5; 7 bases line up with TRBD1. Per germline, CDR1 MNHEY and CDR2 SMNVEV (reference sequence). This CDR3 comprises 14 residues. V dropped 5 bases and J dropped 5; count of bases not matched to a gene: 8. CDR3 residues: CASSLDDRVETQYF. The CDR3 region has the DNA TGTGCCAGCAGTCTGGATGACAGGGTCGAGACCCAGTACTTC.

This sequence joins TRBV3-1 and TRBJ1-2; TRBD1 matches 9 bases. V was pared by 5 bases and J by 2 bases, with 9 bases of the junction left unmatched. This CDR3 comprises 16 residues. In germline, CDR1 is LGHDT, CDR2 YNNKEL (reference sequence). The CDR3 DNA follows: TGTGCCAGCAGCGTAGCCGGGACAGGGACCAACTATGGCTACACCTTC. Translated, it gives CASSVAGTGTNYGYTF.

This clonotype was detected many times. This chain joins TRBV3-1 and TRBJ1-1, with TRBD1 as a possible D gene (5 bases). Trimming stripped 0 bases from V and 11 bases from J, with 16 bases between. Per germline, CDR1 LGHDT and CDR2 YNNKEL (reference sequence). The CDR3 runs 14 residues. The CDR3 loop reads CASSQENRQLGAFF. The DNA of the CDR3 is TGTGCCAGCAGCCAAGAAAACAGGCAGTTGGGCGCTTTCTTT. Full variable domain (missing parts from reference TRBV3-1 and TRBJ1-1): DTAVSQTPKYLVTQMGNDKSIKCEQNLGHDTMYWYKQDSKKFLKIMFSYNNKELIINETVPNRFSPKSPDKAHLNLHINSLELGDSAVYFCASSQENRQLGAFFGQGTRLTVV.

This clonotype was found many times. This chain links TRBV12-3 or TRBV12-4 with TRBJ2-7; TRBD1 is a possible D gene (5 bases). There are 15 residues in the CDR3. V was cut by 2 bases and J by 1 base, with 12 bases left in between. CDR3 in DNA: TGTGCCAGCAGTTTAAACGGGCAGGGATCCTACGAGCAGTACTTC. Translated, it gives CASSLNGQGSYEQYF.

This clonotype was picked up many times. The V call is TRBV7-9, the J call TRBJ2-7; the D is unclear. Germline V lookup: CDR1 SEHNR, CDR2 FQNEAQ (reference sequence). Trimming cost V 1 base and J 3 bases, with 7 bases left between them. The CDR3 totals 13 residues. For the CDR3, the DNA is TGTGCCAGCAGCTTAGTCGACAACTACGAGCAGTACTTC. Protein: CASSLVDNYEQYF.

This clonotype occurred many times. J is TRBJ1-2 and V is TRBV2; TRBD1 matches at 11 bases. The CDR3 spans 15 residues. The germline V gene encodes CDR1 SNHLY and CDR2 FYNNEI. The V gene end was trimmed by 6 bases and the J gene end by 4 bases; junction bases not matched to a gene: 7. CDR3 residues: CASRGDRGAFYGYTF. The CDR3 DNA reads as TGTGCCAGCAGAGGGGACAGGGGGGCATTCTATGGCTACACCTTC.

The chain has TRBV3-1 and TRBJ1-4, with D possibly matching TRBD1 (5 bases). The germline V gene encodes CDR1 LGHDT and CDR2 YNNKEL (reference sequence). With 4 bases removed from V and 4 bases from J, the gap between germline ends came to 19 bases. CDR3 length: 17 residues. The CDR3 nucleotides are TGTGCCAGCAGCCTCAACCCCGGACATCTTGATAATGAAAAACTGTTTTTT. It is translated as CASSLNPGHLDNEKLFF.

This clonotype was detected ten times or more. The V and J genes are TRBV30 and TRBJ2-5; D gene ambiguous. Germline V CDR1 and CDR2: GTSNPN, SVGIG (reference sequence). V lost 0 bases and J 5 bases, leaving 13 bases between the germline ends. The CDR3 loop spans 14 amino acids. The CDR3 is CAWSVRLGWETQYF. The CDR3 DNA reads as TGTGCCTGGAGTGTACGCCTTGGGTGGGAGACCCAGTACTTC.

The chain joins TRBV10-3 to TRBJ2-3, with 8 bases matching TRBD1. There are 17 residues in the CDR3. After removal of 6 bases from V and 0 bases from J, the junction contained 11 bases not matched to a gene. From germline, CDR1 is ENHRY and CDR2 SYGVKD. The CDR3 spells CAIRAVVRTGSTDTQYF. The CDR3 DNA reads as TGTGCCATCAGAGCTGTCGTCAGGACAGGGAGCACAGATACGCAGTATTTT.

V usage is TRBV7-6 and J usage is TRBJ2-3; tentatively, D is TRBD1 or TRBD2 (5 bases each). The germline V and J ends were trimmed by 5 bases and 0 bases, with 18 bases remaining between them. The germline CDR1 and CDR2 sequences are SGHVS and FNYEAQ. CDR3 length: 17 amino acids. The chain's CDR3 is CASSGPRGQLSTDTQYF. In nucleotides, the CDR3 is TGTGCCAGCAGCGGACCCCGGGGCCAACTAAGCACAGATACGCAGTATTTT.

This clonotype was found a few times. The rearrangement joins TRBV29-1 to TRBJ2-7, with D tentatively TRBD1 or TRBD2 (5 bases each). Trimming took 6 bases from V and 4 from J, leaving 19 bases between them. Germline CDR1 SQVTM, CDR2 ANQGSEA. The CDR3 has 14 residues. CDR3 amino acids: CSVAGTTAVYEQYF. CDR3 in DNA: TGCAGCGTCGCCGGGACCACCGCCGTTTACGAGCAGTACTTC.

A few counts support this clonotype. The V gene is TRBV11-2, the J gene TRBJ2-7; 7 bases map to TRBD1. Per germline, CDR1 SGHAT and CDR2 FQNNGV. This CDR3 region has 15 residues. After removal of 6 bases from V and 0 bases from J, the junction contained 8 bases not matched to a gene. In DNA form, the CDR3 reads TGTGCCAGCAGTGCCTTTGGGGACAGCTCCTACGAGCAGTACTTC. Amino acids: CASSAFGDSSYEQYF. The full variable domain, completed using reference TRBV11-2 and TRBJ2-7, is EAGVAQSPRYKIIEKRQSVAFWCNPISGHATLYWYQQILGQGPKLLIQFQNNGVVDDSQLPKDRFSAERLKGVDSTLKIQPAKLEDSAVYLCASSAFGDSSYEQYFGPGTRLTVT.